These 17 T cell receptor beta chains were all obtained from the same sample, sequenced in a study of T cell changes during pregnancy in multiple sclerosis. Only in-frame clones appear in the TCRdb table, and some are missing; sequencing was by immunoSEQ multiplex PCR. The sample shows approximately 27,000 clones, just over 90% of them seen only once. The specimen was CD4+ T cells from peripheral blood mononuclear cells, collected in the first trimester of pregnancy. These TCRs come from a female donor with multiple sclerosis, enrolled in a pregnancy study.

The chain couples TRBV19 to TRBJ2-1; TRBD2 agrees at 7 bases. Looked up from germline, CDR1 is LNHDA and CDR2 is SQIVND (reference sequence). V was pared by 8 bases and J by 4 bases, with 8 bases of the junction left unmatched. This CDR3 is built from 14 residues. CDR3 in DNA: TGTGCCAGTTCGCAGACTAGCATTTACAATGAGCAGTTCTTC. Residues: CASSQTSIYNEQFF.

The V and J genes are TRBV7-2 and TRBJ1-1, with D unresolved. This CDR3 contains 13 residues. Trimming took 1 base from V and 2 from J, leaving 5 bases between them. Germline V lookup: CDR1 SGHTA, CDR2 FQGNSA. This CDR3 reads CASSLGANTEAFF. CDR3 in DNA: TGTGCCAGCAGCTTAGGGGCAAACACTGAAGCTTTCTTT. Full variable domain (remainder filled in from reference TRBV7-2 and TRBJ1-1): GAGVSQSPSNKVTEKGKDVELRCDPISGHTALYWYRQSLGQGLEFLIYFQGNSAPDKSGLPSDRFSAERTGGSVSTLTIQRTQQEDSAVYLCASSLGANTEAFFGQGTRLTVV.

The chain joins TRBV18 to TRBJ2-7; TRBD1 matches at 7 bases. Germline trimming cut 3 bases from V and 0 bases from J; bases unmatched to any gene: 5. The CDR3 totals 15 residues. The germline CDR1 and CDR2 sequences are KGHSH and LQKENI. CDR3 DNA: TGTGCCAGCTCACCGAGACAGGGAATCTCCTACGAGCAGTACTTC. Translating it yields CASSPRQGISYEQYF.

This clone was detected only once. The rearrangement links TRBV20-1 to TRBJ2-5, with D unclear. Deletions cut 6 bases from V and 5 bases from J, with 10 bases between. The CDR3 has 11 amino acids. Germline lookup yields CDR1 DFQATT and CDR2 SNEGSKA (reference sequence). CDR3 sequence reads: CSAALGETQYF. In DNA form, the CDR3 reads TGCAGTGCGGCGCTCGGGGAGACCCAGTACTTC.

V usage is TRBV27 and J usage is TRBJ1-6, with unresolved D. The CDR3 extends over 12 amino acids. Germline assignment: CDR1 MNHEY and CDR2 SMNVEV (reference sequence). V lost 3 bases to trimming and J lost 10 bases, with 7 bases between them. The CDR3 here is CASSFGGSPLHF. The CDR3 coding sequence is TGTGCCAGCAGTTTTGGCGGGTCACCCCTCCACTTT.

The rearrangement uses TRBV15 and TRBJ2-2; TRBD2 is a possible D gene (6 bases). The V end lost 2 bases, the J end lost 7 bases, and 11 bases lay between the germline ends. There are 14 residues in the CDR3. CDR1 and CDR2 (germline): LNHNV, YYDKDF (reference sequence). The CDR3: CATSRNTGDGELFF. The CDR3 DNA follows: TGTGCCACCAGCAGAAACACGGGGGACGGGGAGCTGTTTTTT.

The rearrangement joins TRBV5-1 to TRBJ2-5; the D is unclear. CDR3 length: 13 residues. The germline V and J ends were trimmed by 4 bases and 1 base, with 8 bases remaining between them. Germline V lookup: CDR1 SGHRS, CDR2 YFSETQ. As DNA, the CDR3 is TGCGCCAGCAGCAATCAGGCCCAAGAGACCCAGTACTTC. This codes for CASSNQAQETQYF.

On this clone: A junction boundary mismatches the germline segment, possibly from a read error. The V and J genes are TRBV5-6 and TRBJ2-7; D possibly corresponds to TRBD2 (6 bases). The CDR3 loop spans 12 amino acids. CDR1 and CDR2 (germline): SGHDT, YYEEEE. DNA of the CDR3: TGTGCCAGCAGCCGGGGGTGGGGATCCCCTAACTTC. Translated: CASSRGWGSPNF.

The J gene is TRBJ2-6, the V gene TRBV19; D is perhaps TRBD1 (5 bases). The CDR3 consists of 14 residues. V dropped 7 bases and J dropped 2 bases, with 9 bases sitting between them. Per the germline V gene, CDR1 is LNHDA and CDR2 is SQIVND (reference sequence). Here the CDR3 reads CASKARAGANVLTF. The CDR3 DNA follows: TGTGCCAGTAAAGCCAGGGCTGGGGCCAACGTCCTGACTTTC.

The CDR3 DNA follows: TGTGCCAGCTCTCGGACAGTACAAGAGACCCAGTACTTC. Protein sequence: CASSRTVQETQYF. The chain carries TRBV6-1 and TRBJ2-5; D may be TRBD1 (6 bases). Germline loops: CDR1 MNHNS, CDR2 SASEGT. The length of the CDR3 is 13 residues. Trimming left V 8 bases short and J 2 bases short, with 12 bases between.

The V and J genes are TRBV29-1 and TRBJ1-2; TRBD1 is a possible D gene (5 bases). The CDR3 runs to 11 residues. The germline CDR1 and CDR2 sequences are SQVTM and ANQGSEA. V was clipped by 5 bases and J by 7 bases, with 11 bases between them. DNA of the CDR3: TGCAGCGTTCTAGGGGATGGTGGCTACACCTTC. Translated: CSVLGDGGYTF.

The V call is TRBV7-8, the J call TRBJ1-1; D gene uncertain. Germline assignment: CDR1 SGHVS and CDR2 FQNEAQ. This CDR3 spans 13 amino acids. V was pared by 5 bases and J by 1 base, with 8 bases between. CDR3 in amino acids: CASSPYRNTEAFF. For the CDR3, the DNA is TGTGCCAGCAGCCCCTACAGGAACACTGAAGCTTTCTTT. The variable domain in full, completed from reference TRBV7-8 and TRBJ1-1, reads GAGVSQSPRYKVAKRGQDVALRCDPISGHVSLFWYQQALGQGPEFLTYFQNEAQLDKSGLPSDRFFAERPEGSVSTLKIQRTQQEDSAVYLCASSPYRNTEAFFGQGTRLTVV.

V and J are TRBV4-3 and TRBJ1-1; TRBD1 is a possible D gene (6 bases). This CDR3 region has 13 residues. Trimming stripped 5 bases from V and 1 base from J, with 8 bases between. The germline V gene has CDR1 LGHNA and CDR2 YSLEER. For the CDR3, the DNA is TGCGCCAGCAGCTACAGGGAGAACACTGAAGCTTTCTTT. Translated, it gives CASSYRENTEAFF.

The CDR3 sequence: CASKAGWRLTRETQYF. In DNA form, the CDR3 reads TGTGCCAGCAAGGCGGGTTGGAGGTTAACCCGGGAGACCCAGTACTTC. V and J are TRBV2 and TRBJ2-5, with a weak D call TRBD2 (5 bases). Trimming left V 7 bases short and J 5 bases short, with 23 bases between. The CDR3 sequence is 16 residues long. Germline values: CDR1 SNHLY, CDR2 FYNNEI.

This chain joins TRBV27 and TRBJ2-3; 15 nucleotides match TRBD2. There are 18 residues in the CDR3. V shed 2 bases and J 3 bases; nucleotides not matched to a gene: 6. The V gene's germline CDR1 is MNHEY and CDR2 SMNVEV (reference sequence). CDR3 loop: CASSLGLAGGRGTDTQYF. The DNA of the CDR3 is TGTGCCAGCAGTTTAGGACTAGCGGGGGGGCGGGGTACAGATACGCAGTATTTT.

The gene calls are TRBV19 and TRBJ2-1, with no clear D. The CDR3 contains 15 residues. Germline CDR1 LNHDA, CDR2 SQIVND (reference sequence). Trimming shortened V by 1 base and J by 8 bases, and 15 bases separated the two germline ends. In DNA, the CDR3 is TGTGCCAGTAGTATAGGGAGTCGGTCTATCGATGAGCAGTTCTTC. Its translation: CASSIGSRSIDEQFF. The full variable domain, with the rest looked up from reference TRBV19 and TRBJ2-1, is DGGITQSPKYLFRKEGQNVTLSCEQNLNHDAMYWYRQDPGQGLRLIYYSQIVNDFQKGDIAEGYSVSREKKESFPLTVTSAQKNPTAFYLCASSIGSRSIDEQFFGPGTRLTVL.

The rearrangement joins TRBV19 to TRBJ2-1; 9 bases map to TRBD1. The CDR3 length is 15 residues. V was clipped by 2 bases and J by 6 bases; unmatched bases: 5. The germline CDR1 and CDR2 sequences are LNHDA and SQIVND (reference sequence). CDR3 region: CASSIRDRVGNEQFF. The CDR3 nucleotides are TGTGCCAGTAGTATAAGGGACAGGGTTGGCAATGAGCAGTTCTTC.